This T cell receptor beta chain emerged from a study of shared clonotypes between healthy human individuals. Study-wide background: Per donor, CD8 memory used one plate, CD8 naive used two, CD4 memory used three and CD4 naive used three.

Per sorted-subset replicate PCR, input was approximately 180 ng DNA, representing tens of thousands of T cell genomes. How the authors handled the data: ImmunoSEQ yielded junction-only sequences lacking quality scores, so filtering differed. Libraries were prepared by immunoSEQ multiplex PCR; TCRdb keeps only in-frame clonotypes and omits some of them. V and J calls and clone size are copied from that table; D and trimming were computed from the DNA. The sample includes about 2 million clones, approximately 94% of them seen just once. Naive-designated CD8 cells lacked CD45RO, were positively enriched for CCR7, and omitted terminally differentiated effector memory CD45RA+ cells. Per germline, CDR1 SGHRS and CDR2 YFSETQ. The CDR3 is 16 residues long. Trimming removed 0 bases from V and 3 bases from J, with 10 bases in between.

The sequence was collected from a man aged 18 to 29 in good health. The V gene is TRBV5-1, the J gene TRBJ2-6; tentative D call: TRBD1 (5 bases). The source material was naive CD8+ T cells sorted from blood. The CDR3 sequence is CASSLGVRVGANVLTF. In DNA, the CDR3 is TGCGCCAGCAGCTTGGGGGTCAGGGTTGGGGCCAACGTCCTGACTTTC.